What follows are 5 T cell receptor beta chains derived from one specimen sequenced in a study of technical replicates of blood from several donors. Sequenced by immunoSEQ multiplex PCR; TCRdb stores in-frame clones only, minus some. The table records over 70,000 clones, over 90% of them present only once. Sequencing was performed on T cells isolated from PBMCs. The receptors derive from a human donor in good health.

The chain employs TRBV7-8 and TRBJ2-5, with 9 positions matching TRBD2. V trimming: 1 base; J trimming: 0 bases; junction bases outside the gene matches: 3. Germline V lookup: CDR1 SGHVS, CDR2 FQNEAQ. This CDR3 is built from 16 residues. CDR3 coding DNA: TGTGCCAGCAGCTTAGGACTAGCGGATAACCAAGAGACCCAGTACTTC. Amino acids: CASSLGLADNQETQYF. Drawing the rest from reference TRBV7-8 and TRBJ2-5, the complete variable domain is GAGVSQSPRYKVAKRGQDVALRCDPISGHVSLFWYQQALGQGPEFLTYFQNEAQLDKSGLPSDRFFAERPEGSVSTLKIQRTQQEDSAVYLCASSLGLADNQETQYFGPGTRLLVL.

A note on this clone: Other DNA sequences in the same sample also yield this CDR3. This chain connects TRBV30 to TRBJ1-1; the D is unclear. CDR3 length: 11 amino acids. The germline V and J ends were trimmed by 3 bases and 8 bases, with 10 bases remaining between them. CDR1 is GTSNPN and CDR2 is SVGIG in the germline V gene (reference sequence). The chain's CDR3 is CAWSSGGEAFF. DNA for the CDR3: TGTGCCTGGAGCAGTGGCGGGGAAGCTTTCTTT.

The chain is built from TRBV30 and TRBJ1-2; D unclear. The CDR3 is 12 residues long. Germline assignment: CDR1 GTSNPN and CDR2 SVGIG (reference sequence). V lost 3 bases to trimming and J lost 4 bases, with 9 bases between them. Here the CDR3 reads CAWSRHLYGYTF. The DNA for the CDR3 is TGTGCCTGGAGCAGACACCTCTATGGCTACACCTTC.

This clone was detected once. The chain has TRBV18 and TRBJ2-7; 8 bases are shared with TRBD1. The germline gives CDR1 KGHSH, CDR2 LQKENI. The junction had 14 bases not matched to a gene; V was cut back by 6 bases and J by 4 bases. The CDR3 has 16 amino acids. CDR3 coding DNA: TGTGCCAGCTCCCTATTGCCACAGGGGGGAGCATACGAGCAGTACTTC. Its translation is CASSLLPQGGAYEQYF.

The CDR3 coding sequence is TGTGCCAGCTCTCCGTCCCAGGGGGCCACTGAAGCTTTCTTT. Residues: CASSPSQGATEAFF. The chain recombines TRBV18 with TRBJ1-1; 8 nucleotides match TRBD1. V shed 6 bases and J 4 bases; nucleotides not matched to a gene: 7. Looked up from germline, CDR1 is KGHSH and CDR2 is LQKENI. The CDR3 has 14 amino acids.